The T cell receptor (beta chain) under discussion was sequenced for a study of control samples from healthy donors and cancer patients (dated by TCRdb to the early 2020s). A remark on this clone: The target of this receptor is not known. No clone much larger than this one lies a single base away; base qualities are absent.

Library preparation was by the immunoSEQ multiplex PCR assay. TCRdb took this table from immuneACCESS and kept in-frame rearrangements with V and J called. Such tables lack part of the clones; where checked against another copy, unresolved V genes explain under half of the gap, and the rest is unexplained. The sample contains approximately 69,000 clones, more than 70% of them found a single time. Of the sample, less than 6.5% is held by the ten largest clones. Trimming costs V 5 bases and J 7 bases, and their ends lie 12 bases apart. From the cysteine through the phenylalanine, the CDR3 covers 12 amino acids. The kept DNA is CDR3 alone, 36 bases in frame from the first base.

The clonotype comes from a man aged 55 to 70 with colorectal cancer. The chain is encoded by TRBV12-3 or TRBV12-4 joined to TRBJ2-7, and the D gene may be TRBD1, 6 bases matching. Sequencing was performed on PBMCs. The nucleotides are TGTGCCAGCAGTGCCGCTAGGGGGGAGCAGTACTTC. The encoded protein is CASSAARGEQYF.